This T cell receptor (beta chain) was recovered during a study of T cell responses to AZD1222 COVID-19 vaccine. Notes on the study in general: Breadth and depth of Spike-specific TCRs rose after two AZD1222 doses. Spike was spanned by vaccine-associated CD4 TCRs, which were dominant at 160-218 and 743-854. Samples come after the peak T cell response, not at day 14. Baseline seropositives among AZD1222 recipients totaled only five to seven.

The germline CDR1 and CDR2 sequences are LGHDT and YNNKEL (reference sequence). The V and J ends lost 0 bases and 0 bases, in that order; junction bases with no gene match: 3. The CDR3 length is 16 residues. For this clone: Its antigen is not known.

Generated by immunoSEQ multiplex PCR, the TCRdb table keeps only in-frame clones and is missing some. This table has some 150,000 clones, 92% appearing once. This chain uses TRBV3-1 (or the pseudogene TRBV3-2) with TRBJ1-2, with 8 bases matching TRBD1. This receptor was obtained from an adult who received the AZD1222 COVID-19 vaccine. The input for sequencing was peripheral blood, taken 28 days after the second AZD1222 dose. The CDR3 sequence is CASSQEGDRSNYGYTF. In DNA, the CDR3 is TGTGCCAGCAGCCAAGAAGGGGACAGGTCTAACTATGGCTACACCTTC.